The entry below gives a single TCR beta chain sequence along with its context. This entry is derived from a study of T cell changes during pregnancy in multiple sclerosis. Method: immunoSEQ multiplex PCR; TCRdb's copy keeps in-frame clones and lacks some. This sample has around 30,000 clones; about 92% occur once, and the top ten carry around 0.43%. This clonotype was sampled from a female donor with multiple sclerosis, enrolled in a pregnancy study. The source was CD4+ T cells from peripheral blood mononuclear cells, collected after pregnancy.

The CDR3 region has the DNA TGTGCCATCAGTGGAGGCTGGACGAACACCGGGGAGCTGTTTTTT. It codes for CAISGGWTNTGELFF. This chain uses TRBV10-3 with TRBJ2-2; D not certain. Germline V gene data show CDR1 as ENHRY and CDR2 as SYGVKD. V lost 4 bases and J 0 bases, leaving 9 bases between the germline ends. The CDR3 length is 15 residues.